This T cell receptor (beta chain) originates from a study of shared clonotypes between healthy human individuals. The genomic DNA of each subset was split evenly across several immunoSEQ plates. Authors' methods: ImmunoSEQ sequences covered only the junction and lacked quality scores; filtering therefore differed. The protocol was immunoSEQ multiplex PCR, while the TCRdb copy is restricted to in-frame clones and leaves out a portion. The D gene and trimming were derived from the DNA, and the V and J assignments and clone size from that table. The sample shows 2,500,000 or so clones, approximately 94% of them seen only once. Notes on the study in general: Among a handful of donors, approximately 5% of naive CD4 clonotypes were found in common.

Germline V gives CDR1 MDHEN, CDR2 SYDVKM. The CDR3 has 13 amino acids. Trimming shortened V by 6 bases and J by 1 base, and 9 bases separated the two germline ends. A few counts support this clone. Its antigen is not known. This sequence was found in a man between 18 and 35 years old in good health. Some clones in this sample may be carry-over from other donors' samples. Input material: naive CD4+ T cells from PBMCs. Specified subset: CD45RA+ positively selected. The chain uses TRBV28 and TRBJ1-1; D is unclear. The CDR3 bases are TGTGCCAGCAGCGGAGACTGGAACACTGAAGCTTTCTTT. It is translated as CASSGDWNTEAFF.